What follows are 17 T cell receptor beta chains derived from one specimen sequenced in a study of identical twins. TCRdb passed the 5' RACE reads through MiXCR, listing each CDR3 protein once. The sample includes hundreds of thousands of distinct CDR3 sequences, about 20% seen only once; the top ten take around 14%. The same sample was also studied in work on T cells expressing NK-cell markers.

Sequencing was performed on PBMCs. The origin of the receptors is a woman between 18 and 29 years old in good health.

The chain employs TRBV6-5 and TRBJ1-1, with 7 nucleotides matching TRBD1. The CDR3 length is 14 residues. Germline V gives CDR1 MNHEY, CDR2 SVGAGI. Losses at the gene ends were 2 bases for V and 7 bases for J; bases not matched to a gene: 7. CDR3 in amino acids: CASSYQGQAYEAFF. CDR3 bases: TGTGCCAGCAGTTACCAAGGACAGGCCTATGAAGCTTTCTTT.

J is TRBJ1-6 and V is TRBV3-1; 8 nucleotides line up with TRBD1. The CDR3 extends over 14 amino acids. V lost 5 bases, J lost 11 bases, and 8 bases stayed unmatched. Germline lookup yields CDR1 LGHDT and CDR2 YNNKEL (reference sequence). This CDR3 is CASSYSNRGTPLHF. CDR3 DNA: TGTGCCAGCAGCTACTCGAACAGGGGGACACCCCTCCACTTT. Combining the CDR3 with reference TRBV3-1 and TRBJ1-6 gives the whole variable domain DTAVSQTPKYLVTQMGNDKSIKCEQNLGHDTMYWYKQDSKKFLKIMFSYNNKELIINETVPNRFSPKSPDKAHLNLHINSLELGDSAVYFCASSYSNRGTPLHFGNGTRLTVT.

The count of this clonotype is one. The DNA for the CDR3 is TGTGCCAGCAGCTTAAACTACTACAATGAGCAGTTCTTC. The encoded protein is CASSLNYYNEQFF. The V call is TRBV7-2, the J call TRBJ2-1; D unclear. Germline V gene data show CDR1 as SGHTA and CDR2 as FQGNSA. The CDR3 contains 13 residues. V gave up 2 bases and J gave up 3 bases, with 5 bases separating them.

The chain recombines TRBV12-3 or TRBV12-4 with TRBJ1-1; D is unresolved. The V end was cut by 6 bases, the J end by 5 bases, with 16 bases between. The CDR3 contains 14 residues. Here the CDR3 DNA reads TGTGCCAGCAGCCCCGTGGAGGGATGGACTGAAGCTTTCTTT. It yields the protein CASSPVEGWTEAFF.

The sample holds many counts of this clonotype. The rearrangement joins TRBV20-1 to TRBJ2-3, with 8 bases fitting TRBD2. Per the germline V gene, CDR1 is DFQATT and CDR2 is SNEGSKA (reference sequence). V trimming: 1 base; J trimming: 0 bases; junction bases outside the gene matches: 3. The length of the CDR3 is 15 residues. The CDR3 bases are TGCAGTGCTAGAGCGCCTAGCGGGAGCACAGATACGCAGTATTTT. Its translation: CSARAPSGSTDTQYF.

This clonotype was detected ten times or more. The chain couples TRBV29-1 to TRBJ2-7; no clear D. This CDR3 has 11 residues. Trimming cost V 6 bases and J 5 bases, with 11 bases left between them. The germline CDR1 and CDR2 sequences are SQVTM and ANQGSEA. The CDR3 here is CSVKTGDEQYF. The CDR3 region has the DNA TGCAGCGTCAAGACTGGCGACGAGCAGTACTTC.

V gene TRBV20-1 combines with J gene TRBJ2-7, with 8 bases matching TRBD1. The length of the CDR3 is 14 residues. J was trimmed by 0 bases and V by 1 base; bases with no gene match: 2. Germline assignment: CDR1 DFQATT and CDR2 SNEGSKA (reference sequence). The CDR3 is CSARVGQVSYEQYF. CDR3 DNA: TGCAGTGCTAGAGTGGGACAGGTCTCCTACGAGCAGTACTTC.

This clonotype turned up a few times. This sequence joins TRBV5-1 and TRBJ2-7, with TRBD1 matching 7 bases. The J segment lost 5 bases and the V segment lost 3 bases, leaving 11 bases of the junction unmatched. The CDR3 totals 15 residues. Germline V gives CDR1 SGHRS, CDR2 YFSETQ. CDR3 sequence: CASSYTGVRNNEQYF. CDR3 sequence (DNA): TGCGCCAGCAGCTATACAGGGGTGAGGAACAACGAGCAGTACTTC.

This clonotype turned up a few times. The rearrangement joins TRBV10-3 to TRBJ1-1; 8 bases map to TRBD1. The CDR3 consists of 12 residues. CDR1 ENHRY and CDR2 SYGVKD come from the germline V gene. Unmatched junction bases numbered 2, after V lost 2 bases and J lost 9 bases. The CDR3: CAISEGQGQAFF. Written as DNA, the CDR3 is TGTGCCATCAGTGAGGGACAGGGCCAAGCTTTCTTT.

For this clonotype: One end of the junction varies from germline; a read error may be responsible. The V call is TRBV12-3 or TRBV12-4, the J call TRBJ2-1, with a weak D call TRBD2 (6 bases). The CDR3 extends over 18 amino acids. The CDR3 DNA reads TGTACCAGCAGTACCCACAGGAGGGGCTTATCCTCCTACAATGAGCAGTTCTTC. This encodes CTSSTHRRGLSSYNEQFF.

This clonotype was detected only a few times. The V call is TRBV20-1, the J call TRBJ2-7, with 12 bases matching TRBD1. Germline V gene lookup returns CDR1 DFQATT and CDR2 SNEGSKA (reference sequence). Trimming removed 3 bases from V and 5 bases from J; junction bases left unmatched: 5. The CDR3 is made up of 14 amino acids. Here the CDR3 reads CSASSGTGGDEQYF. Written as DNA, the CDR3 is TGCAGTGCTAGCTCCGGGACAGGGGGCGACGAGCAGTACTTC.

This clonotype has more than one count but fewer than ten. The genes are TRBV5-1 and TRBJ2-5; 7 bases align to TRBD1. Germline V gives CDR1 SGHRS, CDR2 YFSETQ. This CDR3 region has 15 residues. V lost 2 bases and J lost 3; bases outside the gene matches: 7. The CDR3 sequence is CASSLQGTDKETQYF. The CDR3 coding sequence is TGCGCCAGCAGCTTACAAGGGACAGACAAAGAGACCCAGTACTTC.

This clonotype has at least ten counts. The chain combines TRBV5-1 with TRBJ1-1; tentative D call: TRBD1 (5 bases). The CDR3 has 16 amino acids. The germline gives CDR1 SGHRS, CDR2 YFSETQ. V was cut by 0 bases and J by 2 bases, with 14 bases left in between. Written as DNA, the CDR3 is TGCGCCAGCAGCTTGGTGGGGGGTACCCTAAACACTGAAGCTTTCTTT. Protein: CASSLVGGTLNTEAFF.

The rearrangement uses TRBV29-1 and TRBJ1-1; 8 bases line up with TRBD1. CDR1 and CDR2 from the germline V gene are SQVTM and ANQGSEA. The CDR3 runs 15 residues. The V segment lost 6 bases and the J segment 4 bases; nucleotides outside the gene matches: 13. DNA of the CDR3: TGCAGCGTCGTAACAAACGGACAGGGCGGCACTGAAGCTTTCTTT. Amino acid sequence: CSVVTNGQGGTEAFF.

V gene TRBV6-1 combines with J gene TRBJ1-5; D not resolved. The germline V and J ends were trimmed by 6 bases and 7 bases, with 13 bases remaining between them. The length of the CDR3 is 13 residues. Germline assignment: CDR1 MNHNS and CDR2 SASEGT. The CDR3 bases are TGTGCCAGCAGCCATCAAGTGGGGCAGCCCCAGCATTTT. It codes for CASSHQVGQPQHF.

This clonotype was detected only a few times. V usage is TRBV20-1 and J usage is TRBJ2-3, with D perhaps assigned TRBD1 or TRBD2 (5 bases each). The CDR3 has 15 amino acids. The V gene lost 0 bases and the J gene lost 4 bases, with 14 bases spanning the gap. Germline CDR1 and CDR2: DFQATT and SNEGSKA (reference sequence). The CDR3 nucleotides read TGCAGTGCTAGAGATTTTATCGGGACGGCAGATACGCAGTATTTT. It translates to CSARDFIGTADTQYF.

This clonotype was seen a handful of times. The chain joins TRBV6-2 or TRBV6-3 to TRBJ2-1; 9 bases map to TRBD2. Trimming took 4 bases from V and 8 from J; bases not matched to a gene: 9. CDR1 and CDR2 (germline): MNHEY, SVGEGT. The CDR3 sequence is 15 residues long. This CDR3 is CASSSGTSSGDEQFF. In nucleotides, the CDR3 is TGTGCCAGCAGTTCCGGGACTAGCTCTGGCGATGAGCAGTTCTTC.